The 12 T cell receptor beta chains given below trace back to one sample, sequenced in a study of blood T cell repertoires in COVID-19. TCRdb's copy holds only in-frame clones and misses some; the assay was immunoSEQ multiplex PCR. The data show almost 200,000 clones, roughly nine tenths seen once. The sample consisted of peripheral blood. These receptors all come from a woman aged 70-85 years with acute or convalescent COVID-19.

This chain connects TRBV5-1 to TRBJ1-2; a possible D gene is TRBD1 (6 bases). V gave up 2 bases and J gave up 8 bases, with 16 bases separating them. Germline V gene data show CDR1 as SGHRS and CDR2 as YFSETQ. The CDR3 runs to 14 residues. The CDR3 DNA follows: TGCGCCAGCAGCTTAGAGGGGGTTACGCGCGGCTACACCTTC. Amino acid sequence: CASSLEGVTRGYTF.

This sequence joins TRBV6-5 and TRBJ1-1; possibly TRBD1 for D (5 bases). This CDR3 has 13 amino acids. The V end was cut by 8 bases, the J end by 7 bases, with 17 bases between. Germline V gene lookup returns CDR1 MNHEY and CDR2 SVGAGI. CDR3 DNA: TGTGCCAGCCGGGGGTCAGGGAACCTTGAAGCTTTCTTT. Translated, it gives CASRGSGNLEAFF.

The V and J genes are TRBV5-1 and TRBJ2-2; TRBD1 agrees at 7 bases. V trimming: 6 bases; J trimming: 2 bases; junction bases outside the gene matches: 7. CDR1 and CDR2 (germline): SGHRS, YFSETQ. The CDR3 consists of 15 residues. The CDR3 coding sequence is TGCGCCAGCAACACACAGGGGTTCAACACCGGGGAGCTGTTTTTT. Its protein is CASNTQGFNTGELFF.

This chain links TRBV19 with TRBJ2-2; 7 positions agree with TRBD1. V dropped 6 bases and J dropped 1; count of bases not matched to a gene: 2. CDR3 size: 14 residues. The germline V gene has CDR1 LNHDA and CDR2 SQIVND (reference sequence). The CDR3 DNA is TGTGCCAGTAGGAGGACAGGGAACACCGGGGAGCTGTTTTTT. Protein product: CASRRTGNTGELFF.

V is TRBV11-3 and J is TRBJ2-3; 7 bases match TRBD2. CDR1 and CDR2 (germline): SGHNT, YENEEA. Trimming cost V 5 bases and J 5 bases; bases outside gene matches: 13. CDR3 size: 16 residues. The CDR3 here is CASSPGGAGVIDTQYF. The CDR3 DNA reads as TGTGCCAGCAGCCCCGGCGGGGCGGGAGTTATAGATACGCAGTATTTT.

The chain joins TRBV7-3 to TRBJ2-1; perhaps TRBD2 as D (5 bases). The CDR3 length is 16 residues. V lost 1 base to trimming and J lost 10 bases, with 20 bases between them. Germline CDR1 SGHTA, CDR2 FQGTGA. CDR3 sequence: CASSLNVGGSKTEQFF. The CDR3 DNA reads TGTGCCAGCAGCTTAAACGTGGGCGGGTCTAAAACCGAGCAGTTCTTC.

This clone was detected only once. The rearrangement uses TRBV11-2 and TRBJ1-2; a weak D match, TRBD1 (6 bases). The CDR3 has 15 residues. Germline V gene sequence: CDR1 SGHAT, CDR2 FQNNGV. Trimming removed 1 base from V and 3 bases from J, with 12 bases in between. Here the CDR3 reads CASSLAPGADYGYTF. In DNA form, the CDR3 reads TGTGCCAGCAGCTTAGCTCCAGGGGCGGACTATGGCTACACCTTC.

The chain links TRBV27 to TRBJ2-7; TRBD2 is a possible D gene (5 bases). In germline, CDR1 is MNHEY, CDR2 SMNVEV (reference sequence). Trimming shortened V by 2 bases and J by 7 bases, and 9 bases separated the two germline ends. The CDR3 length is 12 residues. The CDR3 loop reads CASSLEGQEQYF. For the CDR3, the DNA is TGTGCCAGCAGTTTAGAGGGCCAGGAGCAGTACTTC.

The chain has TRBV6-5 and TRBJ1-1, with D possibly being TRBD1 (5 bases). Germline lookup yields CDR1 MNHEY and CDR2 SVGAGI. This CDR3 region has 15 residues. V shed 5 bases and J shed 4 bases, with 17 bases lying between them. CDR3 bases: TGTGCCAGCAGTCCGACCGAACTTGGGGCCACTGAAGCTTTCTTT. Translating gives CASSPTELGATEAFF.

The rearrangement uses TRBV6-5 and TRBJ1-2, with 10 positions matching TRBD1. V lost 2 bases, J lost 5 bases, and 8 bases stayed unmatched. The CDR3 has 16 residues. Per the germline V gene, CDR1 is MNHEY and CDR2 is SVGAGI. CDR3 region: CASSYRNRDRGYGYTF. The DNA of the CDR3 is TGTGCCAGCAGTTACCGAAACCGGGACAGGGGATATGGCTACACCTTC.

This clone was counted a single time. Other DNA sequences in the sample encode the same CDR3. The V and J genes are TRBV5-1 and TRBJ2-1; D possibly corresponds to TRBD1 (6 bases). The CDR3 is 15 residues long. V gave up 0 bases and J gave up 6 bases, with 13 bases separating them. CDR1 is SGHRS, CDR2 YFSETQ, per germline. The CDR3 loop is CASSLAGQGGNEQFF. Here the CDR3 DNA reads TGCGCCAGCAGCTTGGCGGGGCAAGGGGGCAATGAGCAGTTCTTC.

This chain joins TRBV28 and TRBJ1-3; TRBD1 aligns across 7 bases. Germline assignment: CDR1 MDHEN and CDR2 SYDVKM. The V segment lost 6 bases and the J segment 1 base; nucleotides outside the gene matches: 3. The CDR3 is 14 amino acids. CDR3 loop: CASSQGGSGNTIYF. CDR3 coding DNA: TGTGCCAGCAGCCAGGGGGGATCTGGAAACACCATATATTTT.